The TCR beta chain described here comes from a study of blood T cell repertoires in COVID-19. On the study more broadly: From the United States, Italy and Spain came samples of acute and convalescent COVID-19.

The method was immunoSEQ multiplex PCR; TCRdb's version includes in-frame clones alone and lacks a portion of them. The repertoire holds around 84,000 clones, around 79% seen once, with 5.7% in the top ten. In this sample, this clone turned up many times. Germline loops: CDR1 MNHEY, CDR2 SVGAGI. This CDR3 is 15 amino acids long. J was trimmed by 2 bases and V by 5 bases; bases with no gene match: 4. The source material was peripheral blood. The chain joins TRBV6-5 to TRBJ2-3, with TRBD1 identical over 10 bases. This clonotype was obtained from a man over 45 with active or convalescent COVID-19. CDR3 region: CASSPGTGVTDTQYF. The CDR3 nucleotides read TGTGCCAGCAGTCCCGGGACAGGGGTCACAGATACGCAGTATTTT.